This is a list of T cell receptor beta chains from one sample in a study of T cell repertoires in cytomegalovirus infection. TCRdb reprocessed the reads via MiXCR and lists one record per CDR3 protein. The sample includes about a million distinct CDR3 sequences, roughly 30% of them seen just once. What these receptors recognize is not known. Sequencing used cultured CD8+ T cells from PBMCs, obtained from culture after CMV antigen stimulation. The receptors shown here come from a human donor in good health (CMV status not recorded). Some clones in this sample may be carry-over from other donors' samples. Both conserved end residues are part of each CDR3. The D gene is left open where the match is weak. Size is stated for part of the rows, as once, few or many counts, or as a class when the clone is expanded.

TRBV4-3,NA,TRBD1,TRBJ2-2,TGCGCCAGCAGCCAACCGATCGACCTCGGACAGGGGGCCTTTCCAAACACCGGGGAGCTGTTTTTT,CASSQPIDLGQGAFPNTGELFF
TRBV11-1,NA,NA,TRBJ1-1,TGTGCCAGCAGCCCCCAGCTGGGGATGACTGAAGCTTTCTTT,CASSPQLGMTEAFF
TRBV3-1,few,NA,TRBJ1-5,TGTGCCAGCAGCCAAGATCTTGAACACCGGAATCAGCCCCAGCATTTT,CASSQDLEHRNQPQHF
TRBV7-9,NA,NA,TRBJ2-7,TGTGCCAGCAGCGGGGCAGGGGTTGTCTACGAGCAGTACTTC,CASSGAGVVYEQYF
TRBV7-9,NA,NA,TRBJ1-1,TGTGCCAGCAGCCTTGGTATAAGGATCACTGAAGCTTTCTTT,CASSLGIRITEAFF
TRBV12-5,few,NA,TRBJ2-1,TGTGCTAGTGGCCTTTTTGGGGCCGAACGGTCCTACAATGAGCAGTTCTTC,CASGLFGAERSYNEQFF
TRBV12-3/TRBV12-4,NA,NA,TRBJ2-5,TGTGCCAGCAGTCGCCGCACCCAAGAGACCCAGTACTTC,CASSRRTQETQYF
TRBV25-1,NA,TRBD1,TRBJ1-2,TGTGCCAGCAGTGCAGGGACAGGGGTGGACTATGGCTACACCTTC,CASSAGTGVDYGYTF
TRBV12-3/TRBV12-4,few,TRBD1,TRBJ1-3,TGTGCCAGCAGGGGGACAGGCAGCTCTGGAAACACCATATATTTT,CASRGTGSSGNTIYF
TRBV7-3,many,NA,TRBJ2-3,TGTGCCAGCAGCTTAGGAGGCGGAGCGGGCGATACGCAGTATTTT,CASSLGGGAGDTQYF
TRBV7-9,many,NA,TRBJ2-1,TGTGCCAGCAGCCCGAGGGGGGACAATGAGCAGTTCTTC,CASSPRGDNEQFF
TRBV29-1,NA,TRBD1,TRBJ1-2,TGCAGCGTGACCCCCTCGTCAGGGGGCGAGAATGGCTACACCTTC,CSVTPSSGGENGYTF
TRBV19,few,NA,TRBJ2-5,TGTGCCAGTAGACCCCGGGCGCAAGAGACCCAGTACTTC,CASRPRAQETQYF
TRBV10-3,many,TRBD1,TRBJ2-7,TGTGCCATCAGTGACGGGACAGGCCCCTACGAGCAGTACTTC,CAISDGTGPYEQYF
TRBV9,NA,NA,TRBJ2-5,TGTGCCAGCAGCATGACAGTCCTTGCGCAAGAGACCCAGTACTTC,CASSMTVLAQETQYF
TRBV4-1,NA,NA,TRBJ2-3,TGCGCCAGCAGCCAAGAACCGACAGATACGCAGTATTTT,CASSQEPTDTQYF
TRBV9,NA,NA,TRBJ1-2,TGTGCCAGCAGCGTCGCCCCCGAGGGGGTAAGGGGCTACACCTTC,CASSVAPEGVRGYTF
TRBV12-3/TRBV12-4,NA,NA,TRBJ1-2,TGTACCAGCAAAAAAAAACAACCCCGGTTTAGTGGCTACACCTTC,CTSKKKQPRFSGYTF
TRBV10-3,few,TRBD1,TRBJ2-6,TGTGCCATCAAGGACAGGGACTCTGGGGCCAACGTCCTGACTTTC,CAIKDRDSGANVLTF
TRBV27,NA,NA,TRBJ2-2,TGTGCCAGCAGTTTATGGGGCAGATATTCGGCCGGGGAGCTGTTTTTT,CASSLWGRYSAGELFF
TRBV15,NA,TRBD1,TRBJ1-2,TGTGCCACCAGCGCGGACAGGTCGGAAGGCTACACCTTC,CATSADRSEGYTF
TRBV27,few,TRBD2,TRBJ2-5,TGTGCCAGCAGTTTGGCGGGACTAGCGGGCGAGACCCAGTACTTC,CASSLAGLAGETQYF
TRBV19,few,NA,TRBJ1-1,TGTGCCAGTAGTAGAGTCGTAGCGAACACTGAAGCTTTCTTT,CASSRVVANTEAFF
TRBV12-3/TRBV12-4,few,NA,TRBJ1-1,TGTGCCACCGGGATAGGACAGAATGAAGCTTTCTTT,CATGIGQNEAFF